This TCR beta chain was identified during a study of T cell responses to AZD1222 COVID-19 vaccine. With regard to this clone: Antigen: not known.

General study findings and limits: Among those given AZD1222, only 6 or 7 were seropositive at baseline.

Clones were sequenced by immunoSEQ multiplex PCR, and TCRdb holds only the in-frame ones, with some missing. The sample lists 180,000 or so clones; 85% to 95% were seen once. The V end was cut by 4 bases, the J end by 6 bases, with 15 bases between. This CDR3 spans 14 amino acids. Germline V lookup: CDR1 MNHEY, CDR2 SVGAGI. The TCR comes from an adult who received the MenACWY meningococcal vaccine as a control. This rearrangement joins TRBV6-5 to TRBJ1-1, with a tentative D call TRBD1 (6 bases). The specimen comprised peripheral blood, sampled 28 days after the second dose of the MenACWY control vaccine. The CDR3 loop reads CASSFFEGVAEAFF. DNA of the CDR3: TGTGCCAGCAGTTTTTTCGAGGGGGTAGCTGAAGCTTTCTTT.